This T cell receptor (beta chain) was captured by sequencing in a study of memory CD4+ T cells and cytomegalovirus serostatus. Sequenced by immunoSEQ multiplex PCR; TCRdb stores in-frame clones only, minus some. Here the sample spans about 56,000 clones, about 70% being singletons. Single viable CD3+CD4+CD8-CD45RO+ cells were sorted as the memory CD4+ T cells. Trimming stripped 4 bases from V and 4 bases from J, with 10 bases between. The CDR3 contains 13 residues. In germline, CDR1 is SGHDN, CDR2 FVKESK. The TCR originated in an adult in good health and CMV-seropositive. The sample consisted of memory CD4+ T cells from blood. The J gene is TRBJ2-5, the V gene TRBV14; D is possibly TRBD2 (6 bases). As DNA, the CDR3 is TGTGCCAGCAGCCGAGCGGAGGGAGAGACCCAGTACTTC. This translates into CASSRAEGETQYF.